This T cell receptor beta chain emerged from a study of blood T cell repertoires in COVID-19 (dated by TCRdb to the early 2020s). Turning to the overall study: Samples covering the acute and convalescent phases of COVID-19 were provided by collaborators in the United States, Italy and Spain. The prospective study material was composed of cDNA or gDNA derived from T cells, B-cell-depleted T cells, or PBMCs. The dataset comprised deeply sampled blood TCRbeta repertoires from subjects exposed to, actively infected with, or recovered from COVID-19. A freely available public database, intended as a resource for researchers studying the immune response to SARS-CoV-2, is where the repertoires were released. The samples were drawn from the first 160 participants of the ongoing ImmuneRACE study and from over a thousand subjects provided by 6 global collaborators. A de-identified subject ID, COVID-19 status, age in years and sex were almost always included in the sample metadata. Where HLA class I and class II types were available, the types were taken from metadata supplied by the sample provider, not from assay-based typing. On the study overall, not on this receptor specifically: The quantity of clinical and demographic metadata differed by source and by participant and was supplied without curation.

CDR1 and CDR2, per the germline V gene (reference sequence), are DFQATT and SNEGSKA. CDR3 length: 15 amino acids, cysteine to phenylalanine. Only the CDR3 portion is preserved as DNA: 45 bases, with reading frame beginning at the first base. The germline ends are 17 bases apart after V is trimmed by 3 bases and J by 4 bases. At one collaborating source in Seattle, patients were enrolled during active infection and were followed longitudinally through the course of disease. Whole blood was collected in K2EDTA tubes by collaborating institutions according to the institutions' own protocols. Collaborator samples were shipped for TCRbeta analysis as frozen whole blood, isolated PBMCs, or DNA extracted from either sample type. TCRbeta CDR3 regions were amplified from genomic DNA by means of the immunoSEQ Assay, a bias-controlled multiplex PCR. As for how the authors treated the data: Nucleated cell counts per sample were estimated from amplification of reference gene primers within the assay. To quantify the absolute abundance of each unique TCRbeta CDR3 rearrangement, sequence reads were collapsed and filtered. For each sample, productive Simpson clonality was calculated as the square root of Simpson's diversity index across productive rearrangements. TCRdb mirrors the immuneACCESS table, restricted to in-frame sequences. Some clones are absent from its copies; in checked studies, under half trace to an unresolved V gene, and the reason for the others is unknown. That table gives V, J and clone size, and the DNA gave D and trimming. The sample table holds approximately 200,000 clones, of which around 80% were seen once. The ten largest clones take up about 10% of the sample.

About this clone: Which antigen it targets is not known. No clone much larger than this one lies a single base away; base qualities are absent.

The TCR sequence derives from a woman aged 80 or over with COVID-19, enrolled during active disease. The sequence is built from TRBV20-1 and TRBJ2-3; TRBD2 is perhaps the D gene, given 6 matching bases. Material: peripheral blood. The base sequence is TGCAGTGCTAGTCCCAGCGGGCGGGGCGCAGATACGCAGTATTTT. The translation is CSASPSGRGADTQYF.